This is a list of T cell receptor beta chains from one sample in a study of OX40 agonist ivuxolimab in advanced cancers. The data were produced by immunoSEQ multiplex PCR, yet TCRdb's version contains in-frame clones alone and is incomplete. The sample contains about 54,000 clones, 84% of which appear only once. The sample consisted of CD4+ or CD8+ T cells sorted from blood, taken in a trial of the OX40 agonist ivuxolimab. These receptors were obtained from an adult with an advanced solid tumor such as melanoma, head and neck, liver or kidney cancer. Each CDR3 is given with its conserved first and last residue.

cdr3_length v_call cdr3_aa
19 TRBV2 CASSVIPGQGTYSNQPQHF
13 TRBV2 CASSEVRDYGYTF
16 TRBV11-3 CASSLARGPGANVLTF
14 TRBV28 CASRKEVRGNTIYF
13 TRBV11-2 CASSLERNTEAFF
14 TRBV11-3 CASSWAANTGELFF
13 TRBV11-3 CASSLGQGAEAFF
13 TRBV28 CASSGRGVTEAFF
15 TRBV30 CAWSVGLGNNQPQHF
15 TRBV5-1 CASSRGGRDQETQYF
15 TRBV6-5 CASSYSWDSSYEQYF
15 TRBV28 CASSLPGTGNEKLFF
15 TRBV19 CASSMGQGGKNEQFF
13 TRBV7-2 CASRSGQGTEAFF
12 TRBV11-2 CASSLAAGKLFF